This is a list of T cell receptor beta chains from one sample in a study of blood T cell repertoires in COVID-19. Method: immunoSEQ multiplex PCR; TCRdb's copy keeps in-frame clones and lacks some. The data show approximately 60,000 clones, about 76% seen once. Sequences were obtained from peripheral blood. The receptor source for this set is a human donor in a cohort sampled during active COVID-19. Both conserved end residues are part of each CDR3. A D gene is named only where the DNA matches it firmly. Where a row states a size, it is once, few, many or the class of an expanded clone; other rows omit it.

clone_size,v_call,j_call,d_call,cdr3_length,cdr3_nt,cdr3_aa
few,TRBV6-2/TRBV6-3,TRBJ2-7,-,16,TGTGCCAGCAGTTACTCGTCAGGGCCCCTTTGGTACGAGCAGTACTTC,CASSYSSGPLWYEQYF
-,TRBV6-2/TRBV6-3,TRBJ2-5,-,16,TGTGCCAGCAGTTACGCGACTCAAAGGATTCAAGAGACCCAGTACTTC,CASSYATQRIQETQYF
-,TRBV6-6,TRBJ2-2,TRBD1,13,TGTGCCAGCAGGCCGGACAGGCTGAGGGAGCTGTTTTTT,CASRPDRLRELFF
-,TRBV5-6,TRBJ2-5,TRBD2,14,TGTGCCAGCAGCTATGGGACTAGCGAAGAGACCCAGTACTTC,CASSYGTSEETQYF
many,TRBV5-4,TRBJ2-3,TRBD2,15,TGTGCCAGCAGATCACTAGCGGGGGCCACAGATACGCAGTATTTT,CASRSLAGATDTQYF
-,TRBV24-1,TRBJ2-3,TRBD2,15,TGTGCCACCAGTCCGGGGCGGGGGAAGAGAGATACGCAGTATTTT,CATSPGRGKRDTQYF
once,TRBV11-2,TRBJ2-1,TRBD1,16,TGTGCCAGCAGCTTAGGCAGGGGACAGGGCTACAATGAGCAGTTCTTC,CASSLGRGQGYNEQFF
-,TRBV9,TRBJ1-2,-,13,TGTGCCAGCAGCGTAGTGGAGGGTTGGGGCTACACCTTC,CASSVVEGWGYTF
-,TRBV6-6,TRBJ1-5,-,13,TGTGCCAGCAGTTACGCGTGGAATCAGCCCCAGCATTTT,CASSYAWNQPQHF
-,TRBV2,TRBJ2-7,TRBD2,13,TGTGCCGGGAAAGGACTAGCTGGCGGTGAGCAGTACTTC,CAGKGLAGGEQYF
-,TRBV24-1,TRBJ2-3,TRBD2,16,TGTGCCACCAGTGATTTGGGTCTAGCGGGTGGGGATACGCAGTATTTT,CATSDLGLAGGDTQYF
-,TRBV5-1,TRBJ1-4,-,15,TGCGCCAGCAGCTTGACAGGGTCAACTAATGAAAAACTGTTTTTT,CASSLTGSTNEKLFF
few,TRBV27,TRBJ2-7,TRBD2,12,TGTGCCAGCATCGGGGGGGCGGACGAGCAGTACTTC,CASIGGADEQYF
-,TRBV4-1,TRBJ2-5,-,15,TGCGCCAGCAGCCACCGACTGGATATCCAAGGGACCCAGTACTTC,CASSHRLDIQGTQYF
-,TRBV7-2,TRBJ1-5,TRBD1,15,TGTGCCAGCAGCGGGACAGTAACGTACAATCAGCCCCAGCATTTT,CASSGTVTYNQPQHF
-,TRBV15,TRBJ1-5,-,12,TGTGCCACCAGCAGAATAGATCAGCCCCAGCATTTT,CATSRIDQPQHF
-,TRBV6-5,TRBJ1-2,TRBD1,15,TGTGCCAGCAGGCGACATACGGACAGGGCCTATGGCTACACCTTC,CASRRHTDRAYGYTF
-,TRBV5-1,TRBJ1-6,TRBD1,16,TGCGCCAGCAGCACCAGTCCCGGGACAGGGAGTTCACCCCTCCACTTT,CASSTSPGTGSSPLHF
-,TRBV19,TRBJ2-2,TRBD1,14,TGTGCCAGTAAACCAGGGGGCCCCACCGGGGAGCTGTTTTTT,CASKPGGPTGELFF
-,TRBV9,TRBJ1-2,TRBD1,14,TGTGCCAGCAGCCTTAGACAGGGCAGCTATGGCTACACCTTC,CASSLRQGSYGYTF
-,TRBV5-1,TRBJ2-1,-,15,TGCGCCAGCAGCTTGGTAGGGGAAAACTTCAATGAGCAGTTCTTC,CASSLVGENFNEQFF
-,TRBV7-8,TRBJ1-5,TRBD1,15,TGTGCCAGCAGCTTGGGACAGGGATTCAATCAGCCCCAGCATTTT,CASSLGQGFNQPQHF
-,TRBV6-5,TRBJ2-2,TRBD1,15,TGTGCCAGCAGCGCCGGGACAGGGGACACCGGGGAGCTGTTTTTT,CASSAGTGDTGELFF
few,TRBV28,TRBJ2-4,TRBD1,15,TGTGCCAGCGGGGAACAGGGGGCGGCCAAAAACATTCAGTACTTC,CASGEQGAAKNIQYF
few,TRBV5-1,TRBJ1-2,TRBD1,15,TGCGCCAGCAGCCCCAGACAGGGGGCAGAAGAAGGCTACACCTTC,CASSPRQGAEEGYTF
-,TRBV5-1,TRBJ2-7,-,14,TGCGCCAGCAGCTTGGGTGGAGTCCGGGACGAGCAGTACTTC,CASSLGGVRDEQYF
medium-sized,TRBV25-1,TRBJ2-3,-,16,TGTGCCAGCAGTGAGGGCAGGGTTCTTCGCACAGATACGCAGTATTTT,CASSEGRVLRTDTQYF
-,TRBV5-6,TRBJ2-3,TRBD2,14,TGTGCCAGCAGCGGGGGACTAACTACAGATACGCAGTATTTT,CASSGGLTTDTQYF
-,TRBV12-5,TRBJ1-3,-,14,TGTGCTAGTGGGACACAGGGATCCGGAAACACCATATATTTT,CASGTQGSGNTIYF
few,TRBV7-9,TRBJ1-2,-,12,TGTGCCAGCACACAAATAAACTATGGCTACACCTTC,CASTQINYGYTF
few,TRBV5-6,TRBJ2-3,TRBD2,15,TGTGCCAGCAGCTCTCCAGCGGGGGGCACAGATACGCAGTATTTT,CASSSPAGGTDTQYF
once,TRBV19,TRBJ1-1,-,14,TGTGCCAGTAGAAAGGGCCAAGGGAGCACCGAAGCTTTCTTT,CASRKGQGSTEAFF
-,TRBV3-1/TRBV3-2,TRBJ2-3,-,16,TGTGCCAGCAGCCCTTTAGCAGGGGCACACACAGATACGCAGTATTTT,CASSPLAGAHTDTQYF
once,TRBV30,TRBJ1-2,-,15,TGTGCCTGGAGTGTCTTAGGGGGAAGAGACTATGGCTACACCTTC,CAWSVLGGRDYGYTF
-,TRBV5-5,TRBJ2-5,TRBD2,17,TGTGCCAGCAGCTCCGGTAGCGGGGGGGCCGGGGAAGAGACCCAGTACTTC,CASSSGSGGAGEETQYF
-,TRBV30,TRBJ1-5,-,15,TGTGCCTGGAGTAAGGGGGTAGACGGCAATCAGCCCCAGCATTTT,CAWSKGVDGNQPQHF
-,TRBV19,TRBJ1-5,-,17,TGTGCCAGTATTTCTGGGGGCACAACTCCTAGCAATCAGCCCCAGCATTTT,CASISGGTTPSNQPQHF
many,TRBV6-1,TRBJ2-2,TRBD1,16,TGTGCCAGCAGTGAAGGGACAGGGGGCCGGTCCGGGGAGCTGTTTTTT,CASSEGTGGRSGELFF
few,TRBV30,TRBJ2-3,-,13,TGTGCCTGGACCTTGGGTTTCGGGGATACGCAGTATTTT,CAWTLGFGDTQYF
few,TRBV9,TRBJ2-2,TRBD2,16,TGTGCCAGCAGCGTAGGGACTAGCGTGCGCACCGGGGAGCTGTTTTTT,CASSVGTSVRTGELFF
-,TRBV18,TRBJ1-5,-,14,TGTGCCAGCTCCGATGGACAGCGCAATCAGCCCCAGCATTTT,CASSDGQRNQPQHF